The present TCR beta chain was sequenced within a study of blood T cell repertoires in COVID-19. Study-wide background: Donors in the United States, Italy and Spain gave samples during acute or convalescent COVID-19. Sample material is recorded as cDNA or gDNA derived from T cells, B-cell-depleted T cells, or PBMCs.

Authors' data handling: The assay estimated nucleated cells by amplifying reference gene primers. The data were produced by immunoSEQ multiplex PCR, yet TCRdb's version contains in-frame clones alone and is incomplete. The V and J calls and clone size come from that table; D and trimming were worked out from the DNA. The data hold roughly 250,000 clones, with 87% observed a single time. Trimming took off 5 bases at V and 3 bases at J, with 20 bases between the two ends. The CDR3 totals 16 residues. The germline CDR1 and CDR2 sequences are SGHVS and FNYEAQ. The TCR comes from a man between 60 and 70 years old who had recovered from COVID-19. This chain links TRBV7-6 with TRBJ2-7; possible D gene TRBD2, 5 bases. The sample taken for sequencing was peripheral blood. The CDR3 reads CASSPTLGVLNYEQYF. For the CDR3, the DNA is TGTGCCAGCAGCCCTACCCTCGGGGTCCTAAACTACGAGCAGTACTTC.